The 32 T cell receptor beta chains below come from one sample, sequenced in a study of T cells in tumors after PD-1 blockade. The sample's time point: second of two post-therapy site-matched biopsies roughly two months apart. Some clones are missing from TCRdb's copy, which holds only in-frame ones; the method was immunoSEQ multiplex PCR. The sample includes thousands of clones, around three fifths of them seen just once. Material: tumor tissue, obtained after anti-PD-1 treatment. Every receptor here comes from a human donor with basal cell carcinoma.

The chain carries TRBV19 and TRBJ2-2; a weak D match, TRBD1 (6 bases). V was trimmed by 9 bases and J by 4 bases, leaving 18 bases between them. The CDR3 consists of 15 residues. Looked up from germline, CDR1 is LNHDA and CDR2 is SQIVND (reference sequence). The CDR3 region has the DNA TGTGCCAGCCAAATGGACACAGGGATCACCGGGGAGCTGTTTTTT. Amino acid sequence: CASQMDTGITGELFF.

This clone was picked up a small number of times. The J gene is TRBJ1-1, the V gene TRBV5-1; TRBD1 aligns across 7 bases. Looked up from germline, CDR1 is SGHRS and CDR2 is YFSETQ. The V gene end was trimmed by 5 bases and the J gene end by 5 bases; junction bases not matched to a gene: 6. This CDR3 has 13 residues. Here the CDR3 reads CASSLTGPTEAFF. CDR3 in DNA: TGCGCCAGCAGTTTGACAGGGCCAACTGAAGCTTTCTTT. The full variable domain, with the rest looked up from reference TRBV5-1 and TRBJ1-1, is KAGVTQTPRYLIKTRGQQVTLSCSPISGHRSVSWYQQTPGQGLQFLFEYFSETQRNKGNFPGRFSGRQFSNSRSEMNVSTLELGDSALYLCASSLTGPTEAFFGQGTRLTVV.

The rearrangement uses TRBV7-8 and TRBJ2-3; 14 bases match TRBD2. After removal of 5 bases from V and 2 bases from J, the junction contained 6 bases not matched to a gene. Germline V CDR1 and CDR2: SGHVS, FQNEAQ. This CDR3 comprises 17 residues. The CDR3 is CASSGGLAGANTDTQYF. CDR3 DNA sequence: TGTGCCAGCAGCGGGGGACTAGCGGGGGCTAACACAGATACGCAGTATTTT.

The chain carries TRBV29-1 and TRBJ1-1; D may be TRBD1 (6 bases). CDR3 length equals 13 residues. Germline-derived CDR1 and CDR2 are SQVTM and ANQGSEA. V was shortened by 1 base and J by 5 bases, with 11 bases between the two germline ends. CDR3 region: CSVEVATGTEAFF. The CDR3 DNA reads TGCAGCGTTGAAGTTGCAACAGGGACTGAAGCTTTCTTT.

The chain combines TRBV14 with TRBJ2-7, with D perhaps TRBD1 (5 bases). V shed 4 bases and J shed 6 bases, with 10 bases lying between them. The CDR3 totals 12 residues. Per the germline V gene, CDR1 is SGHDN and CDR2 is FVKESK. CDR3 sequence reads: CASSLRVGEQYF. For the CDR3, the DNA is TGTGCCAGCAGCCTCAGGGTTGGCGAGCAGTACTTC.

The chain's CDR3 is CASSAQGHEQFF. CDR3 sequence (DNA): TGTGCCAGCTCAGCACAGGGACATGAGCAGTTCTTC. The chain is built from TRBV18 and TRBJ2-1; TRBD1 is a possible D gene (6 bases). The CDR3 contains 12 residues. V was pared by 5 bases and J by 8 bases, with 10 bases between. CDR1 and CDR2 from the germline V gene are KGHSH and LQKENI.

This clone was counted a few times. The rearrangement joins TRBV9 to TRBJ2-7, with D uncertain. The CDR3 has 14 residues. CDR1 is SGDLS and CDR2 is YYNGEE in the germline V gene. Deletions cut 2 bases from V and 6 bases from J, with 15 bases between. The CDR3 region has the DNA TGTGCCAGCAGCGTTGATCTGGAAGTGGCCGAGCAGTACTTC. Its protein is CASSVDLEVAEQYF.

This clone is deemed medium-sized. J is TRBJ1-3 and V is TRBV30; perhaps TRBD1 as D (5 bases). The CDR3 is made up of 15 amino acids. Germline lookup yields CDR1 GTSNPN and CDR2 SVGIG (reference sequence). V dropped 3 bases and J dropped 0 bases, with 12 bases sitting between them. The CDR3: CAWSTGGGSGNTIYF. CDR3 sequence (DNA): TGTGCCTGGAGCACCGGGGGGGGCTCTGGAAACACCATATATTTT. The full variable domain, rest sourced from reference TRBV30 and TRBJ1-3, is SQTIHQWPATLVQPVGSPLSLECTVEGTSNPNLYWYRQAAGRGLQLLFYSVGIGQISSEVPQNLSASRPQDRQFILSSKKLLLSDSGFYLCAWSTGGGSGNTIYFGEGSWLTVV.

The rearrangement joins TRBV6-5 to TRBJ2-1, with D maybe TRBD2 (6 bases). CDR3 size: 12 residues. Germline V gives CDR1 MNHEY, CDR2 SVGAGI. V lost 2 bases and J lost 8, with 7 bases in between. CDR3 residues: CASSYRGDEQFF. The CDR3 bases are TGTGCCAGCAGTTACCGCGGGGATGAGCAGTTCTTC.

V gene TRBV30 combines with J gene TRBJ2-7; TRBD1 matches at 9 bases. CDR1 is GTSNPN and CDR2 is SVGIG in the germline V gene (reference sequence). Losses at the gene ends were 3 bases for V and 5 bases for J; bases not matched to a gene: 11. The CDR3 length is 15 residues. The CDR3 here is CAWRKGGQGLHEQYF. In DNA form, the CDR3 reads TGTGCCTGGAGGAAGGGAGGACAGGGGTTACACGAGCAGTACTTC. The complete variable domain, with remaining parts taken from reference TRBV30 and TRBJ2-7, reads SQTIHQWPATLVQPVGSPLSLECTVEGTSNPNLYWYRQAAGRGLQLLFYSVGIGQISSEVPQNLSASRPQDRQFILSSKKLLLSDSGFYLCAWRKGGQGLHEQYFGPGTRLTVT.

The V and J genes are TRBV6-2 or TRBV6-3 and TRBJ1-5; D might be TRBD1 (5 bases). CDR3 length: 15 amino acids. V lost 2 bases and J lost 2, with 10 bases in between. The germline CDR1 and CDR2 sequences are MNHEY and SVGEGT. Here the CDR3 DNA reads TGTGCCAGCAGTTACGCCGGGGCGGGCAATCAGCCCCAGCATTTT. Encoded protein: CASSYAGAGNQPQHF.

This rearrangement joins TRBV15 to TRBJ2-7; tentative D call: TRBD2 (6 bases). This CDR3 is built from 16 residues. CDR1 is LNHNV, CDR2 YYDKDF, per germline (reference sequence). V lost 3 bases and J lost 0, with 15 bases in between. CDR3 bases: TGTGCCACCAGCAGGGATGGGAGGATAAGCTCCTACGAGCAGTACTTC. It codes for CATSRDGRISSYEQYF.

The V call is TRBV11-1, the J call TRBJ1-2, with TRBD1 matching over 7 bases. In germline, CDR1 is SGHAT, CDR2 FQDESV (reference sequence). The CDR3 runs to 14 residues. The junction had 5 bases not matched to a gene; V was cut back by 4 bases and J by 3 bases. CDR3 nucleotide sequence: TGTGCCAGCAGCTCACGGACAGGAGACTATGGCTACACCTTC. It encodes CASSSRTGDYGYTF.

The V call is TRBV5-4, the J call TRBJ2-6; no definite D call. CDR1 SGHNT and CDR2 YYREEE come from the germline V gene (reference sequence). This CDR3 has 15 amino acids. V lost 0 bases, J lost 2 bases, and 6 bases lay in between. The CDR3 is CASSLVSTGANVLTF. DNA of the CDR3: TGTGCCAGCAGCTTGGTATCGACTGGGGCCAACGTCCTGACTTTC.

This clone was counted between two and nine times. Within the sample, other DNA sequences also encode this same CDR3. The CDR3 here is CASSLGLAGTGELFF. In nucleotides, the CDR3 is TGTGCCAGCAGCTTGGGCCTAGCGGGAACCGGGGAGCTGTTTTTT. The chain employs TRBV5-6 and TRBJ2-2, with 9 bases lining up with TRBD2. Trimming took 0 bases from V and 5 from J; bases not matched to a gene: 2. From germline, CDR1 is SGHDT and CDR2 YYEEEE. The CDR3 covers 15 residues.

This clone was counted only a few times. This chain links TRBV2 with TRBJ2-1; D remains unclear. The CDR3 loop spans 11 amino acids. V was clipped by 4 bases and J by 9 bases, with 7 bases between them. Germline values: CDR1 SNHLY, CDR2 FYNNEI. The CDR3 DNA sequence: TGTGCCAGCAGTGGGACGAGTGAGCAGTTCTTC. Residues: CASSGTSEQFF.

CDR3 residues: CASSQGSLYEQYF. The CDR3 bases are TGTGCCAGCAGCCAAGGCAGTCTCTACGAGCAGTACTTC. The genes are TRBV3-1 (or the pseudogene TRBV3-2) and TRBJ2-7, with D uncertain. Between the trimmed V and J ends, which lost 1 base and 3 bases, there was a span of 7 bases. The CDR3 spans 13 residues. CDR1 and CDR2 from the germline V gene are LGHDT and YNNKEL (reference sequence).

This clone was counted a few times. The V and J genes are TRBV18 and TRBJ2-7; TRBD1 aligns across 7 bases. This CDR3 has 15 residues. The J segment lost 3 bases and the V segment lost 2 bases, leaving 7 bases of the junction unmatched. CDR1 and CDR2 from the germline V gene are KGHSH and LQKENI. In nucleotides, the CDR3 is TGTGCCAGCTCACCAGAGGGGGCGCCTATCTACGAGCAGTACTTC. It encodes CASSPEGAPIYEQYF.

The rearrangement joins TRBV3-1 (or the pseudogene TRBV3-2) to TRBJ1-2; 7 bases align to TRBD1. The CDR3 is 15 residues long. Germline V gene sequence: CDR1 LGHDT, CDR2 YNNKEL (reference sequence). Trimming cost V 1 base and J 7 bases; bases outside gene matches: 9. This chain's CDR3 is CASSQAGTEQRGYTF. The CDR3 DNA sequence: TGTGCCAGCAGCCAAGCCGGGACAGAGCAGCGTGGCTACACCTTC.

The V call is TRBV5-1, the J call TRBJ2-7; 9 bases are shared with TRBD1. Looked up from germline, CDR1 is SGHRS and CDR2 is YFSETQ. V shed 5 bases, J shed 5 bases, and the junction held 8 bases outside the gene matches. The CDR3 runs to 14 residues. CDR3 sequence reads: CASRPPDRGDEQYF. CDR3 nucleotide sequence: TGCGCCAGCAGACCCCCGGACAGGGGCGACGAGCAGTACTTC.

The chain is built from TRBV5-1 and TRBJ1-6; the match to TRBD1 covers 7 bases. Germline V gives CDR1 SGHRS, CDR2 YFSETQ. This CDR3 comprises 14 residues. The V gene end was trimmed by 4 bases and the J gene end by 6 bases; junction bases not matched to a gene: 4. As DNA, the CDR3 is TGCGCCAGCAGCCCCAGGGGGGTTAATTCACCCCTCCACTTT. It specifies CASSPRGVNSPLHF. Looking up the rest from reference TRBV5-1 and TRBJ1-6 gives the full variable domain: KAGVTQTPRYLIKTRGQQVTLSCSPISGHRSVSWYQQTPGQGLQFLFEYFSETQRNKGNFPGRFSGRQFSNSRSEMNVSTLELGDSALYLCASSPRGVNSPLHFGNGTRLTVT.

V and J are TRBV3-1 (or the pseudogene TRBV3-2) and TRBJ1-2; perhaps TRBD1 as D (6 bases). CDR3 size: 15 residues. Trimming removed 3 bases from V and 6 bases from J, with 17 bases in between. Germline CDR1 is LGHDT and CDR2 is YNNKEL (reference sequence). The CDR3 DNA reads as TGTGCCAGCAGCCAGCCTAGGAGAGGGGGGGATGGCTACACCTTC. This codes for CASSQPRRGGDGYTF.

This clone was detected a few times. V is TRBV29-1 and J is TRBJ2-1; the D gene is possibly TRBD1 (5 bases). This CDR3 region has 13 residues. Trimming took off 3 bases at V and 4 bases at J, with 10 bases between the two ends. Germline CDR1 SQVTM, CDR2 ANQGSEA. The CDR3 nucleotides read TGCAGCGTTGACATTTCAGGGTACAATGAGCAGTTCTTC. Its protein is CSVDISGYNEQFF.

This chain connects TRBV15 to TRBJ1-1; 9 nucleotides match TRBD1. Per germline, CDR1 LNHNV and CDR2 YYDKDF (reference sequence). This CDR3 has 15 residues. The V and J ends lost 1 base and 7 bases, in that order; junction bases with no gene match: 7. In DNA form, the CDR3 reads TGTGCCACCAGCAGAGTAGTGGGACAGGGACGTGAAGCTTTCTTT. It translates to CATSRVVGQGREAFF. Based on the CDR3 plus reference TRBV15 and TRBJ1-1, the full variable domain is DAMVIQNPRYQVTQFGKPVTLSCSQTLNHNVMYWYQQKSSQAPKLLFHYYDKDFNNEADTPDNFQSRRPNTSFCFLDIRSPGLGDTAMYLCATSRVVGQGREAFFGQGTRLTVV.

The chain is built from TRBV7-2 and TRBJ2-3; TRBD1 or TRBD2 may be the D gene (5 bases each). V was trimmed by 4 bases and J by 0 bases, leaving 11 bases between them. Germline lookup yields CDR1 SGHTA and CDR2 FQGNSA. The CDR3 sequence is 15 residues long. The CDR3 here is CASSSGPISTDTQYF. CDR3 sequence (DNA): TGTGCCAGCAGCTCGGGACCGATTAGCACAGATACGCAGTATTTT. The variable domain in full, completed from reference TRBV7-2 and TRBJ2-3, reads GAGVSQSPSNKVTEKGKDVELRCDPISGHTALYWYRQSLGQGLEFLIYFQGNSAPDKSGLPSDRFSAERTGGSVSTLTIQRTQQEDSAVYLCASSSGPISTDTQYFGPGTRLTVL.

The DNA for the CDR3 is TGTGCCAGCAGCTTAGGCGGGGGAGAAGTAGATACGCAGTATTTT. Protein sequence: CASSLGGGEVDTQYF. The rearrangement links TRBV11-3 to TRBJ2-3; 7 positions match TRBD2. Looked up from germline, CDR1 is SGHNT and CDR2 is YENEEA. V trimming: 1 base; J trimming: 5 bases; junction bases outside the gene matches: 6. CDR3 length equals 15 residues.

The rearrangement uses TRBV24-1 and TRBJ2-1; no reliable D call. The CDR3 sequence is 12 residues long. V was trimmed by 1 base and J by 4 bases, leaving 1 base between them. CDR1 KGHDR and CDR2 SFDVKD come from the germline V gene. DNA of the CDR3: TGTGCCACCAGTGATTTATACAATGAGCAGTTCTTC. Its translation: CATSDLYNEQFF.

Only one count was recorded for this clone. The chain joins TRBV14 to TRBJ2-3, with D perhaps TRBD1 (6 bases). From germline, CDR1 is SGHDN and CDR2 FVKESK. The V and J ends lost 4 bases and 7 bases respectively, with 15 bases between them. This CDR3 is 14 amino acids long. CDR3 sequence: CASSLGQHSNTQYF. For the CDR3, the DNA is TGTGCCAGCAGCCTGGGACAACATTCCAATACGCAGTATTTT.

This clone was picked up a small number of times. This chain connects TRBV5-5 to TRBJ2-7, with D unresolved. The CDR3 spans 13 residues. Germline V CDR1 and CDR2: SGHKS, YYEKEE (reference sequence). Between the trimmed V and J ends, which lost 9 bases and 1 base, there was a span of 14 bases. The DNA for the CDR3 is TGTGCCATCCAAGAGTTCATATCCTACGAGCAGTACTTC. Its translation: CAIQEFISYEQYF. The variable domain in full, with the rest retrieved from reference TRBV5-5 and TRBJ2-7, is DAGVTQSPTHLIKTRGQQVTLRCSPISGHKSVSWYQQVLGQGPQFIFQYYEKEERGRGNFPDRFSARQFPNYSSELNVNALLLGDSALYLCAIQEFISYEQYFGPGTRLTVT.

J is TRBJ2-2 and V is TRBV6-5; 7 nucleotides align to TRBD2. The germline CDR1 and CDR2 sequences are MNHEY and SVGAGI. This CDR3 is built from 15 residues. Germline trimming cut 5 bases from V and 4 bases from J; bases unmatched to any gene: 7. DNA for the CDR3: TGTGCCAGCAGTAGCGGGGCCTTTTCCACCGGGGAGCTGTTTTTT. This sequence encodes CASSSGAFSTGELFF.

CDR3 bases: TGTGCCACCAGCAGAGGACTAGCGGGGGCAGATACGCAGTATTTT. Translated: CATSRGLAGADTQYF. The chain employs TRBV15 and TRBJ2-3; 12 bases fit TRBD2. The CDR3 covers 15 residues. The V gene's germline CDR1 is LNHNV and CDR2 YYDKDF (reference sequence). V shed 1 base, J shed 4 bases, and the junction held 0 bases outside the gene matches.

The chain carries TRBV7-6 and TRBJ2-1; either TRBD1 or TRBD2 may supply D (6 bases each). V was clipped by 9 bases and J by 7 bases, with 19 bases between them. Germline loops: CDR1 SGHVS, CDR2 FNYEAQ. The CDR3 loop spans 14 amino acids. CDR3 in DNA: TGTGCCAGAGCTAGGAGGGGGGTCATGAATGAGCAGTTCTTC. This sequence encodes CARARRGVMNEQFF.